This T cell receptor beta chain came from a study of blood T cell repertoires in COVID-19. Turning to the study itself: Sites in the United States, Italy and Spain provided acute and convalescent COVID-19 samples.

Trimming left V 2 bases short and J 1 base short, with 14 bases between. CDR3 length equals 16 residues. CDR1 LNHDA and CDR2 SQIVND come from the germline V gene (reference sequence). Authors' methods: Researchers report that nucleated cell counts were estimated from reference gene primer amplification. Clones were read by immunoSEQ multiplex PCR, and TCRdb kept only the in-frame ones, dropping some. That table is the source of V, J and clone size, and D and trimming were worked out from the DNA. The sample contains 310,000 or so clones, over 80% of which appear only once. Recovered Cohort 3 donors showed two negative PCRs, clearance, or symptom resolution.

This TCR derives from a woman under 30 who had recovered from COVID-19. Sequenced sample: PBMCs or T cells enriched from blood (not recorded which). The chain recombines TRBV19 with TRBJ1-1; D might be TRBD1 (5 bases). The CDR3 DNA reads TGTGCCAGTAGTATACGTGCGGGGCAGGAGAACACTGAAGCTTTCTTT. This codes for CASSIRAGQENTEAFF.